This T cell receptor (beta chain) is from a study of glioma-infiltrating T cells (dated by TCRdb to 2016 to 2017). A note on the overall study: Low-grade gliomas were represented by WHO grade II oligodendrogliomas or astrocytomas, and glioblastomas were represented by WHO grade IV tumors that were sampled at initial rather than recurrent diagnosis. Glioma patients received dexamethasone for six or fewer days before surgery. The sequencing target for blood libraries was about 4.5- to 11-fold coverage of 900,000 to 1,000,000 peripheral T cells. Three low-grade glioma patients, roughly 8 primary glioblastoma patients and three non-glioma patients contributing non-neoplastic brain tissue were included in the paired cohort. Each tissue-infiltrating repertoire was compared with the same patient's peripheral blood repertoire to measure divergence between tissue and blood T-cell populations. The study sequenced TCR alpha- and beta-chain repertoires from glioma tissue, from non-neoplastic brain tissue and from matched peripheral blood mononuclear cells. Summary of the overall study and its limitations: Only a very small number of CDR3 sequences turned up in both tissue and blood, a result put down to high CDR3 diversity combined with limited sampling. The group comparisons were based on small numbers of patients: three non-neoplastic, three low-grade glioma and seven to nine glioblastoma patients. VJ-independent divergence between tissue and blood was lower than expected in non-neoplastic patients but higher than expected in all gliomas, particularly low-grade gliomas. A signature set of shared blood CDR3 motifs marked patients with low tissue-blood divergence and was depleted in highly divergent patients.

TCR alpha and beta CDR3 regions were amplified with the iRepertoire nested amplicon-rescue multiplex PCR (arm-PCR) platform from RNA. One-step reverse transcription and amplification used roughly 100-400 ng of tissue mRNA or PBMC total RNA as input. Following bead purification, Illumina adapters were added by a secondary multiplex PCR, and the libraries were gel-purified between 200 and 400 bp. Demultiplexing relied on internal 6-nucleotide barcodes carried by the libraries. Sequencing of the libraries was done on an Illumina MiSeq using 2x220 or 2x250 nucleotide paired-end reads. Under the source paper's analysis protocol: Paired reads were merged using FLASH 1.2.11 and were aligned to the GRCh37 human genome using BWA-MEM, after which TRA and TRB reads were extracted. V and J assignment used an IMGT-derived reference of cassette sequences and CDR3 motifs that included pseudogenes. Reads were translated in three frames, and productive CDR3s were defined as those with a C...FGXG motif and no stop codons. Clonotypes were defined as unique combinations of V-J cassette pair and CDR3 amino acid sequence. Reads were filtered by Hamming distance, thresholded by each sample's sequence error rate in mapped regions. Starting from the raw public reads, TCRdb applied fastp trimming at Q25, assembled clones with MiXCR and retained in-frame beta chains. Under each unique CDR3 protein, matching rows form one entry showing the most common genes and DNA. TCRdb's processing, not the authors', yielded these V and J calls. The sample table holds 300,000 to 400,000 distinct CDR3 sequences, of which approximately 42% were seen once. The ten largest clones add up to 12% of the sample.

This clonotype has more than one count but fewer than ten. The specificity of this receptor is unknown. The sample holds no much larger clone one base away, and base qualities are not on file. Immediately after resection, surgical brain or tumor specimens were cryofrozen in liquid nitrogen, with peripheral blood cells collected concurrently. The sequence derives from a human donor with low-grade glioma or glioblastoma, undergoing nonglioma brain surgery, or in good health (not recorded which). The sample taken for sequencing was glioma tissue, nonneoplastic brain tissue, or PBMCs (not recorded which).

DNA sequence: TGTGCCATCAGGGGATCGACAGGGGCGAGGACCGGGGAGCTGTTTTTT. Its amino acids are CAIRGSTGARTGELFF. The chain was built from TRBV10-3 and TRBJ2-2, with TRBD1 matching 8 junction bases. CDR1 and CDR2 (ENHRY, SYGVKD) derive from the germline V gene. Counted from cysteine to phenylalanine, this CDR3 has 16 amino acids. Only CDR3 DNA remains: 48 bases, in frame from the first base. Trimming removed 6 bases from V and 5 bases from J; the gene matches leave 11 bases unexplained.